This is a list of T cell receptor beta chains from one sample in a study of T cells in localized non-small cell lung cancer. Assay: immunoSEQ multiplex PCR; the TCRdb copy retains only in-frame clones and omits some. The sample includes approximately 13,000 clones, approximately 87% of them seen just once. Here the sequenced sample was peripheral blood, taken before any cancer treatment. The receptors derive from a male donor aged 60 or over with stage I lung adenocarcinoma. Each CDR3 is given with its conserved first and last residue. A D gene is named only where the DNA matches it firmly. Rows may omit the clone size; those that give it use once, few, many or a size class.

NA,NA,TRBV5-4,TRBJ2-3,TGTGCCAGCAGTTATACTCGAGGAACAGATACGCAGTATTTT,CASSYTRGTDTQYF
NA,NA,TRBV11-2,TRBJ2-7,TGTGCCAGCAGCTCTACCACGGGTTATCCTTACGAGCAGTACTTC,CASSSTTGYPYEQYF
NA,NA,TRBV19,TRBJ1-5,TGTGCCAGTAGTGCTGGATCGCTCAATCAGCCCCAGCATTTT,CASSAGSLNQPQHF
NA,NA,TRBV4-3,TRBJ2-7,TGCGCCAGCAGCCACTTTCCTGGCTCCTACGAGCAGTACTTC,CASSHFPGSYEQYF
few,NA,TRBV7-7,TRBJ2-1,TGTGCCAGCAGCTCGGGGCTAGACTCCTACAATGAGCAGTTCTTC,CASSSGLDSYNEQFF
NA,NA,TRBV7-9,TRBJ1-4,TGTGCCAGCAGCCCCCGGTCCGGGGAAAAACTGTTTTTT,CASSPRSGEKLFF
NA,TRBD1,TRBV6-6,TRBJ1-2,TGTGCCAGCAGTTACTCGAGTTCAGGGGGCGACGGCTACACCTTC,CASSYSSSGGDGYTF
NA,NA,TRBV7-2,TRBJ1-1,TGTGCCAGCAGCCTGGGACAGAACACTGAAGCTTTCTTT,CASSLGQNTEAFF
NA,NA,TRBV14,TRBJ1-2,TGTGCCAGCAGCCAAGATCTTACGGGGGTACCCCATGGCTACACCTTC,CASSQDLTGVPHGYTF
few,NA,TRBV5-4,TRBJ2-5,TGTGCCACAGGCCCCAAGGAGACCCAGTACTTC,CATGPKETQYF
NA,NA,TRBV7-3,TRBJ2-1,TGTGCCAGCAGCAATCAGCCGACAGAGCAGTTCTTC,CASSNQPTEQFF
few,NA,TRBV19,TRBJ1-5,TGTGCCAGTAGTATTTTCACGGCCGTTAGCAATCAGCCCCAGCATTTT,CASSIFTAVSNQPQHF
NA,NA,TRBV28,TRBJ1-5,TGTGCCAGCAGTTCGCTCTCCTACAGGGCTCGCCAGCCCCAGCATTTT,CASSSLSYRARQPQHF
NA,NA,TRBV5-6,TRBJ1-6,TGTGCCAGCAGCCCGGGAGGGGGGCAGAGTTCACCCCTCCACTTT,CASSPGGGQSSPLHF
NA,NA,TRBV7-9,TRBJ2-5,TGTGCCAGCAGCTTAAGAGGGGTTGAGACCCAGTACTTC,CASSLRGVETQYF
NA,NA,TRBV6-5,TRBJ2-7,TGTGCCAGCAGTTACTCGGGTCACGAGCAGTACTTC,CASSYSGHEQYF
few,NA,TRBV18,TRBJ2-4,TGTGCCAGCTCACCACTGGACAGAGGGGACATTCAGTACTTC,CASSPLDRGDIQYF
NA,NA,TRBV28,TRBJ1-4,TGTGCCAGCAGTTTAAGGACTAATGAAAAACTGTTTTTT,CASSLRTNEKLFF
NA,TRBD1,TRBV28,TRBJ1-2,TGTGCCATCACCGGGGACAGGTACTATGGCTACACCTTC,CAITGDRYYGYTF
NA,NA,TRBV6-5,TRBJ2-2,TGTGCCAGCATGCGGAATAGGAACACCGGGGAGCTGTTTTTT,CASMRNRNTGELFF
NA,NA,TRBV6-5,TRBJ2-7,TGTGCCAGCAGTTACTCGAGGAGGACCTACGAGCAGTACTTC,CASSYSRRTYEQYF
NA,TRBD2,TRBV5-8,TRBJ2-7,TGTGCCAGCAGCTTGGCCTTGGATAGCGGGGTCTACGAGCAGTACTTC,CASSLALDSGVYEQYF